This TCR beta chain was obtained from a study of cytomegalovirus exposure and HLA in healthy donors. Study-wide findings and caveats: High specificity and sensitivity for cytomegalovirus status were reported for the classifier.

The J segment lost 5 bases and the V segment lost 4 bases, leaving 12 bases of the junction unmatched. The CDR3 length is 16 residues. Looked up from germline, CDR1 is MDHEN and CDR2 is SYDVKM. The repertoire was sequenced with immunoSEQ multiplex PCR; TCRdb's copy has only in-frame clones and lacks some. The data contain 140,000 to 150,000 clones, 94% of them singletons. As to this clone: Its target is not known.

The chain combines TRBV28 with TRBJ2-5; 8 nucleotides line up with TRBD2. Sequencing was done on a sample of PBMCs. This TCR derives from a man aged 18 to 29 in good health and CMV-seropositive. CDR3 amino acids: CASSSTSGGAMETQYF. The CDR3 region has the DNA TGTGCCAGCAGTTCAACCTCGGGGGGGGCAATGGAGACCCAGTACTTC.